Described below is a single TCR beta chain sequence and its context. This sample also contains other DNA sequences that code for the same CDR3. This sample was taken from a study of blood T cell repertoires in COVID-19. At the level of the study: Acute-phase and convalescent COVID-19 samples originated in the United States, Italy and Spain. Nucleic acid was either cDNA or gDNA, and it came from T cells, B-cell-depleted T cells, or PBMCs.

As handled by the study authors: Amplification from reference gene primers served as the basis for estimated nucleated cell counts. Profiling relied on immunoSEQ multiplex PCR, and the TCRdb table lists in-frame clones only, not all of them. The V and J calls and clone size come from that table; D and trimming were worked out from the DNA. The table includes over 300,000 clones, 90% detected once. The germline CDR1 and CDR2 sequences are MDHEN and SYDVKM. Trimming cost V 3 bases and J 1 base; bases outside gene matches: 2. This CDR3 is 15 amino acids long. The TCR sequence derives from a man aged 18-30 years with active or convalescent COVID-19. Sequencing was done on a sample of peripheral blood. The chain employs TRBV28 and TRBJ2-2, with 7 nucleotides matching TRBD1. CDR3 in DNA: TGTGCCAGCAGTTTCAGGGGGTTGAACACCGGGGAGCTGTTTTTT. Translated, it gives CASSFRGLNTGELFF.